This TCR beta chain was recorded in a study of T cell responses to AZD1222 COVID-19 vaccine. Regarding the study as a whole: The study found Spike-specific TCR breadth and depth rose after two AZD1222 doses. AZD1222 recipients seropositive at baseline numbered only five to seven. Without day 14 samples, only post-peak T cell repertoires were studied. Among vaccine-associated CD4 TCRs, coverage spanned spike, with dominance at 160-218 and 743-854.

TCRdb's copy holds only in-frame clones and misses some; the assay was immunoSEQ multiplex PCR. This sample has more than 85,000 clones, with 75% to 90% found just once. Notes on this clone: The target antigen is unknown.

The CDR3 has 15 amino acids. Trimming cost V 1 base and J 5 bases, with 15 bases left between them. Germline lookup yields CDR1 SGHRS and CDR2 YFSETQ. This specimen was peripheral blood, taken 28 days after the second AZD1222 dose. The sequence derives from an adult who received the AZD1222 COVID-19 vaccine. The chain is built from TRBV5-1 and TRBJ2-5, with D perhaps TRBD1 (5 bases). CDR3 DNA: TGCGCCAGCAGCTTGCGATCCCAGGGAAGGGAGACCCAGTACTTC. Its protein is CASSLRSQGRETQYF.